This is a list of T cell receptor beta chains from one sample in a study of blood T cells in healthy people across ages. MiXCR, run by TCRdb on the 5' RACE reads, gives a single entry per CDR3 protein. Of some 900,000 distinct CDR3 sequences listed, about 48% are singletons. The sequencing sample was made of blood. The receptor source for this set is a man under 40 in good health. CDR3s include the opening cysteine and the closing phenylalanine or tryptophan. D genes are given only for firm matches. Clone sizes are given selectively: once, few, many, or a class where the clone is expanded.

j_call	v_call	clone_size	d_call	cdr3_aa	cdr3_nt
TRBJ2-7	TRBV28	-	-	CASSLSLPGGYEQYF	TGTGCCAGCAGTTTAAGTCTCCCCGGAGGGTACGAGCAGTACTTC
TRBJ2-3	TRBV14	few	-	CASSQVGSADTQYF	TGTGCCAGCAGCCAAGTAGGCAGCGCAGATACGCAGTATTTT
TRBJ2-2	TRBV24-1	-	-	CATSDLDTFNTGELFF	TGTGCCACCAGTGATCTAGACACCTTTAACACCGGGGAGCTGTTTTTT
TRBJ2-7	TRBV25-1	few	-	CASSEYGGTYPYEQYF	TGTGCCAGCAGTGAATATGGCGGGACCTACCCCTACGAGCAGTACTTC
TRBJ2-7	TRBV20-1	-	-	CSARTLDSPRNSYEQYF	TGCAGTGCTAGAACCCTGGACAGCCCCAGGAACTCCTACGAGCAGTACTTC
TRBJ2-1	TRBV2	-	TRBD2	CASSEGSSGGRNEQFF	TGTGCCAGCAGTGAAGGAAGTAGCGGGGGCCGCAATGAGCAGTTCTTC
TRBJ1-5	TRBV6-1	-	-	CASSLGRSYSNQPQHF	TGTGCCAGCAGTTTGGGGAGGAGTTATAGCAATCAGCCCCAGCATTTT
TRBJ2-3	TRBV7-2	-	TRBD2	CASGSSGAFTDTQYF	TGTGCCAGCGGTTCTAGCGGGGCCTTCACAGATACGCAGTATTTT
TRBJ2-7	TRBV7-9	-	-	CASSPGHNEEITYEQYF	TGTGCCAGCAGCCCAGGACATAACGAGGAAATTACGTACGAGCAGTACTTC
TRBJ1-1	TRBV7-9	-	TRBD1	CASSLQGGVTEAFF	TGTGCCAGCAGCTTACAGGGGGGGGTCACTGAAGCTTTCTTT
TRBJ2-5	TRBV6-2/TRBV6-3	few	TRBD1	CASSYVRGGVQETQYF	TGTGCCAGCAGTTACGTTCGAGGGGGCGTCCAAGAGACCCAGTACTTC
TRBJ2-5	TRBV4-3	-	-	CASSQDVKGVQETQYF	TGCGCCAGCAGCCAAGATGTAAAGGGGGTTCAAGAGACCCAGTACTTC
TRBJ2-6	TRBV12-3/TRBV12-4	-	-	CASSLISLPVLTF	TGTGCCAGCAGTTTGATCTCGTTGCCCGTCCTGACTTTC
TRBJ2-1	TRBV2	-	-	CASSTSRRYNEQFF	TGTGCCAGCAGTACTAGCCGTCGGTACAATGAGCAGTTCTTC
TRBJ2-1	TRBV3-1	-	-	CASTDSLEQFF	TGTGCCAGCACGGACAGTCTAGAGCAGTTCTTC
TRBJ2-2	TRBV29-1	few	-	CSVESGARRTGELFF	TGCAGCGTTGAATCCGGGGCGAGAAGGACCGGGGAGCTGTTTTTT
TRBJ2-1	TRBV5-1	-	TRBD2	CASSSLAGAEQFF	TGCGCCAGCAGCTCCCTAGCGGGGGCGGAGCAGTTCTTC
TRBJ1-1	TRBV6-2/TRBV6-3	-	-	CASTTAGRNPEAFF	TGTGCCAGCACTACCGCGGGCAGAAACCCTGAAGCTTTCTTT
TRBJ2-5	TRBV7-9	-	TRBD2	CASSSVSGREQETQYF	TGTGCCAGCAGCTCCGTGAGCGGGAGGGAACAAGAGACCCAGTACTTC
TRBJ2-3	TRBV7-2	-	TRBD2	CASSRRERGTSTDTQYF	TGTGCCAGCAGCCGGAGGGAGCGGGGGACTAGCACAGATACGCAGTATTTT
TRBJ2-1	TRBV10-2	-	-	CASSDRTAYNEQFF	TGCGCCAGCAGTGATCGGACAGCCTACAATGAGCAGTTCTTC
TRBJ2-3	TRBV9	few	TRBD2	CASSPHSGSSTDTQYF	TGTGCCAGCAGCCCCCATAGCGGGTCCAGCACAGATACGCAGTATTTT
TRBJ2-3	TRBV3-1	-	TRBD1	CASSQTGAMADTQYF	TGTGCCAGCAGCCAAACAGGGGCCATGGCAGATACGCAGTATTTT
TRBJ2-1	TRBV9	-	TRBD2	CASSPRSPTSGGNNEQFF	TGTGCCAGCAGCCCCCGTTCCCCTACTAGCGGGGGGAACAATGAGCAGTTCTTC
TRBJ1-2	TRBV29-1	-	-	CSASDFNYTF	TGCAGCGCCTCGGACTTTAACTACACCTTC
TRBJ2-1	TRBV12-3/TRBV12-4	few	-	CASRASGTIYNEQFF	TGTGCCAGCAGAGCATCCGGGACAATTTACAATGAGCAGTTCTTC
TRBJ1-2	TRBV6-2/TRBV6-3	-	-	CASNGRQAGLWAYGYTF	TGTGCCAGCAACGGGAGGCAGGCGGGACTATGGGCCTATGGCTACACCTTC
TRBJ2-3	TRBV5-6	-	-	CASSRTSGTNTQYF	TGTGCCAGCAGCCGGACGAGCGGGACAAATACGCAGTATTTT
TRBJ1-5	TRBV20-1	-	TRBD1	CSASGRDRSYQPQHF	TGCAGTGCTAGCGGCCGGGACAGGAGTTATCAGCCCCAGCATTTT
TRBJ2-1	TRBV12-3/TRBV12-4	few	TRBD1	CASSYRQGGDEQFF	TGTGCCAGCAGCTACCGACAGGGGGGCGATGAGCAGTTCTTC
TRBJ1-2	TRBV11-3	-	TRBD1	CASSFPDREGYTF	TGTGCCAGCAGCTTCCCGGACAGGGAAGGCTACACCTTC
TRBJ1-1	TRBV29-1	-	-	CSVDLTNTEAFF	TGCAGCGTTGATCTAACGAACACTGAAGCTTTCTTT
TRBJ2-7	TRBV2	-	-	CASSRPTKSYEQYF	TGTGCCAGCAGTCGCCCGACGAAGTCCTACGAGCAGTACTTC
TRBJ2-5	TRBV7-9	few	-	CASSWGVINQETQYF	TGTGCCAGCAGCTGGGGGGTAATAAATCAGGAGACCCAGTACTTC
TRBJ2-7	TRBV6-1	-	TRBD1	CATQGDQSYEQYF	TGTGCCACCCAGGGGGACCAGTCCTACGAGCAGTACTTC
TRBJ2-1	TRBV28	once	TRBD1	CASSLWAGTVYNEQFF	TGTGCCAGCAGTTTATGGGCCGGGACAGTCTACAATGAGCAGTTCTTC
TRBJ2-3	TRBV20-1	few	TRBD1	CSAPGQGSDTQYF	TGCAGTGCTCCCGGACAGGGTTCAGATACGCAGTATTTT
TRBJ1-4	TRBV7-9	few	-	CASRGRANEKLFF	TGTGCCAGCCGGGGGCGCGCTAATGAAAAACTGTTTTTT
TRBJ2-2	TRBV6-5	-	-	CASSYSRQRNTGELFF	TGTGCCAGCAGTTACTCACGGCAGAGGAACACCGGGGAGCTGTTTTTT
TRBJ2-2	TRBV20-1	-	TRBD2	CSAGGETSDTGELFF	TGCAGTGCTGGGGGAGAGACTAGCGACACCGGGGAGCTGTTTTTT
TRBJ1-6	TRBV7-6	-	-	CASSQTTDRLDSPLHF	TGTGCCAGCAGCCAAACAACCGACAGGCTAGATTCACCCCTCCACTTT
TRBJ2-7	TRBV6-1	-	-	CASSESLAGVEYKQYF	TGTGCCAGCAGTGAAAGCCTGGCAGGGGTGGAATACAAGCAGTACTTC
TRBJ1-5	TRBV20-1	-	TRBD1	CSAGQGFGNQPQHF	TGCAGTGCTGGACAGGGGTTCGGCAATCAGCCCCAGCATTTT
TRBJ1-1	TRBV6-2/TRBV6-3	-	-	CASSYGRFNSNTEAFF	TGTGCCAGCAGTTACGGCCGGTTCAACTCGAACACTGAAGCTTTCTTT
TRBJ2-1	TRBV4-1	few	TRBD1	CASRRAQGASNEQFF	TGCGCCAGCAGGCGGGCACAGGGGGCGAGTAATGAGCAGTTCTTC
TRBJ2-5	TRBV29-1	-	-	CSVEPSGRDIETQYF	TGCAGCGTTGAACCTTCGGGCAGGGACATAGAGACCCAGTACTTC
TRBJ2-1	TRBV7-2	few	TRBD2	CASSLASVAGGYNEQFF	TGTGCCAGCAGCTTAGCGTCGGTAGCGGGAGGATACAATGAGCAGTTCTTC
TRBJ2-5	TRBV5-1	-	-	CASSVTGRQETQYF	TGCGCCAGCAGCGTCACAGGGAGGCAAGAGACCCAGTACTTC
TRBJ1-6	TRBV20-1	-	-	CSAISSYNSPLHF	TGCAGTGCTATTAGCTCCTATAATTCACCCCTCCACTTT
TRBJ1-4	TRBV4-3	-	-	CASSLADLSTNEKLFF	TGCGCCAGCAGCCTCGCAGATTTATCAACTAATGAAAAACTGTTTTTT
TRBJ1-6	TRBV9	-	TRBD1	CASNTGDRISPLHF	TGTGCCAGTAACACAGGGGACAGAATTTCACCCCTCCACTTT
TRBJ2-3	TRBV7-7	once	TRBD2	CASSFGTSGGPDSTDTQYF	TGTGCTAGCAGCTTCGGGACTAGCGGGGGGCCGGATAGCACAGATACGCAGTATTTT
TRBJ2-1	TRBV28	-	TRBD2	CASSLPPLAGGPSDYNEQFF	TGTGCCAGCAGTTTACCCCCCTTGGCGGGGGGCCCCTCCGACTACAATGAGCAGTTCTTC
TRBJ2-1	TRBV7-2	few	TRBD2	CASSVQAGGFYNEQFF	TGTGCCAGCAGCGTCCAGGCGGGGGGGTTTTACAATGAGCAGTTCTTC